This T cell receptor (beta chain) was observed in a study of Graves' ophthalmopathy and Graves' hyperthyroidism. At the level of the study: Before any treatment was given, at initial diagnosis, peripheral blood was collected.

Those donors who had ophthalmopathy presented with moderate-to-severe activity, a CAS of ≥3, a NOSPECS of ≥4 and a duration under 3 months. The study excluded patients with other autoimmune diseases, uncontrolled infections, pregnancy or lactation. The authors amplified TCR beta CDR3 regions, and they did so from RNA transcripts for repertoire sequencing. Scientists carried out first-round RT-PCR using HTBI primers and then a second-round multiplex PCR. In TCRdb, the multiplex PCR reads were re-called with MiXCR into one record per CDR3 protein. The table records roughly 480,000 distinct CDR3 sequences, roughly 14% of them present only once. The CDR3 runs 13 residues. Germline trimming cut 1 base from V and 5 bases from J; bases unmatched to any gene: 4. The germline gives CDR1 GTSNPN, CDR2 SVGIG (reference sequence). Findings and limits, study-wide: Using 13 signatures, a model distinguished ophthalmopathy from stable hyperthyroidism, reaching about 85% sensitivity and approximately 82% specificity.

Many counts were recorded for this clonotype. The antigen remains undetermined. The sequence came from a woman aged 30 to 39 with Graves' ophthalmopathy. Source material: blood. This chain uses TRBV30 with TRBJ2-5; 7 bases fit TRBD2. The CDR3 DNA is TGTGCCTGGAGTGGGACTAGGGCGGAGACCCAGTACTTC. Its translation: CAWSGTRAETQYF.